These 18 T cell receptor beta chains originate from one sample sequenced in a study of identical twins. From the 5' RACE reads, TCRdb called clonotypes with MiXCR, one entry per CDR3 protein. Among about 660,000 distinct CDR3 sequences, roughly 8% were seen once, and the ten largest hold more than 0.75%. In addition, the sample was reused for a study of yellow fever vaccine responses in identical twins.

The specimen was PBMCs. The origin of the receptors is a woman aged 18-30 years in good health.

In its sample, this clonotype was seen many times. This chain uses TRBV4-1 with TRBJ2-7; no clear D. This CDR3 region has 14 residues. V lost 1 base and J 4 bases, leaving 11 bases between the germline ends. Germline lookup yields CDR1 MGHRA and CDR2 YSYEKL. The CDR3: CASSQGVGSYEQYF. As DNA, the CDR3 is TGCGCCAGCAGCCAAGGTGTTGGCTCGTACGAGCAGTACTTC.

This clonotype was counted between two and nine times. The chain links TRBV28 to TRBJ2-7, with a possible D match to TRBD2 (5 bases). Trimming took off 3 bases at V and 4 bases at J, with 10 bases between the two ends. The germline V gene has CDR1 MDHEN and CDR2 SYDVKM. The CDR3 totals 13 residues. DNA of the CDR3: TGTGCCAGCAGTTTTGGGAGTAAGTACGAGCAGTACTTC. Its protein product is CASSFGSKYEQYF.

The count of this clonotype is one. This sequence joins TRBV5-1 and TRBJ2-7; possibly TRBD1 for D (6 bases). CDR1 is SGHRS, CDR2 YFSETQ, per germline. The V gene lost 4 bases and the J gene lost 7 bases, with 24 bases spanning the gap. The CDR3 is 16 residues long. The CDR3, as DNA: TGCGCCAGCAGCCATGACCCTCATACAGGGATTAGGGAGCAGTACTTC. It codes for CASSHDPHTGIREQYF.

This rearrangement joins TRBV4-2 to TRBJ2-1, with D possibly being TRBD1 or TRBD2 (5 bases each). V lost 2 bases and J lost 7, with 12 bases in between. The germline gives CDR1 LGHNA, CDR2 YNFKEQ. The CDR3 contains 14 residues. CDR3 DNA: TGTGCCAGCAGCCAACCGGGACCCCCGAATGAGCAGTTCTTC. Its protein product is CASSQPGPPNEQFF.

This clonotype turned up a few times. The chain is built from TRBV30 and TRBJ2-7; D not resolved. From germline, CDR1 is GTSNPN and CDR2 SVGIG (reference sequence). V shed 7 bases and J shed 0 bases, with 7 bases lying between them. The CDR3 is 11 residues long. CDR3 protein: CAFVSSYEQYF. CDR3 DNA: TGTGCCTTCGTTAGCTCCTACGAGCAGTACTTC.

CDR3 residues: CASSHPTPPRGPETQYF. For the CDR3, the DNA is TGCGCCAGCAGTCACCCCACTCCCCCCAGGGGGCCAGAGACCCAGTACTTC. The V gene is TRBV23-1, the J gene TRBJ2-5, with 8 positions matching TRBD1. TRBV23-1 is an open reading frame whose function is uncertain. The CDR3 sequence is 17 residues long. With V trimmed by 3 bases and J by 4 bases, 13 bases remained unmatched.

The rearrangement uses TRBV10-2 and TRBJ2-1; the D gene is possibly TRBD1 (5 bases). V was trimmed by 2 bases and J by 8 bases, leaving 13 bases between them. The CDR3 has 14 amino acids. CDR1 and CDR2 (germline): WSHSY, SAAADI. The CDR3 bases are TGCGCCAGCAGTGAGAGGGGTAGCTGGGATGAGCAGTTCTTC. As protein: CASSERGSWDEQFF.

This clonotype was counted ten times or more. The chain links TRBV29-1 to TRBJ2-1; possible D gene TRBD1, 6 bases. Trimming cost V 7 bases and J 2 bases, with 9 bases left between them. Germline loops: CDR1 SQVTM, CDR2 ANQGSEA. This CDR3 has 12 amino acids. The CDR3 loop is CSAEGAYNEQFF. DNA for the CDR3: TGCAGCGCCGAGGGGGCCTACAATGAGCAGTTCTTC.

The sample holds many counts of this clonotype. The chain links TRBV3-1 to TRBJ1-4; D unresolved. Per germline, CDR1 LGHDT and CDR2 YNNKEL (reference sequence). This CDR3 spans 15 amino acids. Trimming left V 0 bases short and J 8 bases short, with 13 bases between. The CDR3 bases are TGTGCCAGCAGCCAAGAGGCACGGGGTGGGGAAAAACTGTTTTTT. Translation gives CASSQEARGGEKLFF.

The V and J genes are TRBV7-6 and TRBJ2-1; 12 nucleotides agree with TRBD1. The CDR3 totals 19 residues. Trimming took 1 base from V and 0 from J; bases not matched to a gene: 7. CDR1 is SGHVS, CDR2 FNYEAQ, per germline. The CDR3: CASSLGGTGGVSSYNEQFF. Written as DNA, the CDR3 is TGTGCCAGCAGCTTAGGTGGGACAGGGGGCGTGAGCTCCTACAATGAGCAGTTCTTC. The full variable domain, in which reference TRBV7-6 and TRBJ2-1 provide the parts outside the CDR3, is GAGVSQSPRYKVTKRGQDVALRCDPISGHVSLYWYRQALGQGPEFLTYFNYEAQQDKSGLPNDRFSAERPEGSISTLTIQRTEQRDSAMYRCASSLGGTGGVSSYNEQFFGPGTRLTVL.

This clonotype occurred a few times. V and J are TRBV5-4 and TRBJ2-3; D is tentatively TRBD1 or TRBD2 (5 bases each). Trimming left V 7 bases short and J 0 bases short, with 9 bases between. CDR3 length: 13 amino acids. The germline gives CDR1 SGHNT, CDR2 YYREEE (reference sequence). DNA for the CDR3: TGTGCCAGCGGTTGGGGGAGCACAGATACGCAGTATTTT. Translating it yields CASGWGSTDTQYF.

Ten or more counts support this clonotype. The V gene is TRBV12-3 or TRBV12-4, the J gene TRBJ2-3; 7 bases align to TRBD2. The CDR3 is 14 amino acids. J lost 3 bases, V lost 6 bases, and 6 bases had no gene match. In nucleotides, the CDR3 is TGTGCCAGCAGCAGTAGCGGGTTTACAGATACGCAGTATTTT. This gives the protein CASSSSGFTDTQYF.

This clonotype occurred many times. This chain uses TRBV18 with TRBJ2-5; D remains unclear. Germline V lookup: CDR1 KGHSH, CDR2 LQKENI. The CDR3 runs 13 residues. CDR3 loop: CASSPSYQETQYF. The CDR3 DNA sequence: TGTGCTAGCAGCCCCAGTTACCAAGAGACCCAGTACTTC.

This chain uses TRBV2 with TRBJ2-7; possible D gene TRBD2, 5 bases. Germline values: CDR1 SNHLY, CDR2 FYNNEI. The ends were cut back, 3 bases at V and 7 bases at J, with 10 bases in the middle. The CDR3 consists of 12 residues. The CDR3 is CASSDYSGEQYF. CDR3 DNA: TGTGCCAGCAGTGATTACTCGGGGGAGCAGTACTTC.

There are a few counts of this clonotype. V is TRBV20-1 and J is TRBJ2-6; tentative D call: TRBD2 (6 bases). The germline V gene has CDR1 DFQATT and CDR2 SNEGSKA (reference sequence). Trimming stripped 6 bases from V and 3 bases from J, with 15 bases between. The CDR3 length is 15 residues. The CDR3 sequence: CSASTAGGGANVLTF. The CDR3 bases are TGCAGTGCATCGACAGCGGGCGGTGGGGCCAACGTCCTGACTTTC.

A few counts support this clonotype. The chain employs TRBV6-5 and TRBJ2-7; no firm D call. This CDR3 has 11 residues. The V gene lost 6 bases and the J gene lost 4 bases, with 7 bases spanning the gap. Germline lookup yields CDR1 MNHEY and CDR2 SVGAGI. The CDR3 loop reads CASRNLYEQYF. In DNA form, the CDR3 reads TGTGCCAGCAGGAACCTATACGAGCAGTACTTC.

The chain has TRBV9 and TRBJ2-3; D is undetermined. The CDR3 extends over 15 amino acids. CDR1 is SGDLS and CDR2 is YYNGEE in the germline V gene. The V end was cut by 0 bases, the J end by 1 base, with 9 bases between. CDR3 region: CASSVADTGTDTQYF. In nucleotides, the CDR3 is TGTGCCAGCAGCGTAGCCGACACCGGCACAGATACGCAGTATTTT.

This clonotype was seen at least ten times. The chain combines TRBV7-2 with TRBJ2-2, with 7 bases lining up with TRBD2. The CDR3 has 14 residues. Trimming removed 2 bases from V and 5 bases from J; junction bases left unmatched: 2. Looked up from germline, CDR1 is SGHTA and CDR2 is FQGNSA. The CDR3 loop is CASSLLAATGELFF. In DNA, the CDR3 is TGTGCCAGCAGCTTACTAGCGGCGACCGGGGAGCTGTTTTTT. Complete variable domain (other parts from reference TRBV7-2 and TRBJ2-2): GAGVSQSPSNKVTEKGKDVELRCDPISGHTALYWYRQSLGQGLEFLIYFQGNSAPDKSGLPSDRFSAERTGGSVSTLTIQRTQQEDSAVYLCASSLLAATGELFFGEGSRLTVL.